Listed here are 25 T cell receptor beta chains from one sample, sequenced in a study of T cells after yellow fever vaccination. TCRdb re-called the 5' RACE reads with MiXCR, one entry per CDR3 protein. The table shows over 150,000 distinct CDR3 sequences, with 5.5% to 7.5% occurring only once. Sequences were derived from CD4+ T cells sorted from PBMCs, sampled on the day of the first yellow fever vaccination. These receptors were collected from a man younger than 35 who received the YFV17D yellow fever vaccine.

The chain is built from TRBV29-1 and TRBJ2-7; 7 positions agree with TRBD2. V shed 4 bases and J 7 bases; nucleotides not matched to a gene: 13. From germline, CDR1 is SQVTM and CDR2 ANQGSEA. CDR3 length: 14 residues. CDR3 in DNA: TGCAGCGTTGGGGTCCGAGGGAGGGATGAGGAGCAGTACTTC. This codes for CSVGVRGRDEEQYF.

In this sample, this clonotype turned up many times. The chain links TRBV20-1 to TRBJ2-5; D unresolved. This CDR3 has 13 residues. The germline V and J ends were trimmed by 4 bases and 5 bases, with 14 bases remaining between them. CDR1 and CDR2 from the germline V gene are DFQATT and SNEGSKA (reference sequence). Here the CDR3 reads CSAKAEYGETQYF. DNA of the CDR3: TGCAGTGCTAAGGCAGAGTATGGGGAGACCCAGTACTTC.

CDR3 protein: CSAKDRGQETQYF. The CDR3 DNA follows: TGCAGTGCTAAGGACAGGGGGCAAGAGACCCAGTACTTC. The chain uses TRBV20-1 and TRBJ2-5; 10 nucleotides match TRBD1. Unmatched junction bases numbered 1, after V lost 4 bases and J lost 2 bases. Germline V lookup: CDR1 DFQATT, CDR2 SNEGSKA (reference sequence). The CDR3 is made up of 13 amino acids.

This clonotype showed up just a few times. The CDR3 sequence is CSAREVPGFYQPQHF. In DNA form, the CDR3 reads TGCAGTGCTAGAGAGGTCCCGGGGTTTTACCAGCCCCAGCATTTT. V is TRBV20-1 and J is TRBJ1-5; D ambiguous. Germline assignment: CDR1 DFQATT and CDR2 SNEGSKA (reference sequence). The CDR3 contains 15 residues. The V and J ends lost 0 bases and 7 bases respectively, with 16 bases between them.

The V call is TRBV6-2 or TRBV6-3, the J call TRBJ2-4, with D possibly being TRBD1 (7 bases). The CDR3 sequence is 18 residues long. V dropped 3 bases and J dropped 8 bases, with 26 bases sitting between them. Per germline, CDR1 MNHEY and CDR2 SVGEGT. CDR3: CASSYPATGDSIRDIQYF. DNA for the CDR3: TGTGCCAGCAGTTATCCCGCCACGGGGGACAGTATTAGGGACATTCAGTACTTC.

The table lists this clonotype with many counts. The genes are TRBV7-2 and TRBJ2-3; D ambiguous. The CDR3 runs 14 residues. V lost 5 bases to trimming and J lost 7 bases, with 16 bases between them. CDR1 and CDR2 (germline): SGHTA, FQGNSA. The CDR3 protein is CASSRTSSVYTQYF. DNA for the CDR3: TGTGCCAGCAGCCGGACGAGCTCCGTATATACGCAGTATTTT.

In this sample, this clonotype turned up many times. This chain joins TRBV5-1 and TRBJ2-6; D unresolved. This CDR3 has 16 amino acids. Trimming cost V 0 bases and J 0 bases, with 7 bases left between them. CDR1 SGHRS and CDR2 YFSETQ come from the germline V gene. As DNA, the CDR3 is TGCGCCAGCAGCTTGGTCGTAATCTCTGGGGCCAACGTCCTGACTTTC. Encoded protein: CASSLVVISGANVLTF.

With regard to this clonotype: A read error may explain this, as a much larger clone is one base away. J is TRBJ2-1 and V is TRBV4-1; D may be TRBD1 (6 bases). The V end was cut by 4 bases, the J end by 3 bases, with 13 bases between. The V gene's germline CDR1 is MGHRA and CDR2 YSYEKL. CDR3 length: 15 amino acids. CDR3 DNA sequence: TGCGCCAGCAGCCGGAAAGAAGGGGGCTACAATGAGCAGTTCTTC. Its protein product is CASSRKEGGYNEQFF.

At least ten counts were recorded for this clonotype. CDR3 loop: CASSFEGQGHTEAFF. The CDR3 coding sequence is TGTGCCAGCAGTTTTGAGGGACAGGGTCACACTGAAGCTTTCTTT. The V and J genes are TRBV27 and TRBJ1-1, with 9 bases identical to TRBD1. V gave up 3 bases and J gave up 3 bases; unmatched junction bases: 5. The germline V gene has CDR1 MNHEY and CDR2 SMNVEV (reference sequence). This CDR3 has 15 residues.

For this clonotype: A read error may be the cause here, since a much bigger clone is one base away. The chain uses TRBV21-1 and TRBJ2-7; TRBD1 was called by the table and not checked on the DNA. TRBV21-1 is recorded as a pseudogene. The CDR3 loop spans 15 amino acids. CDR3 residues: CDSSLRDRDAYEQYV. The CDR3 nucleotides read TGTGACAGCAGCCTCCGGGACAGGGATGCCTACGAGCAGTACGTC.

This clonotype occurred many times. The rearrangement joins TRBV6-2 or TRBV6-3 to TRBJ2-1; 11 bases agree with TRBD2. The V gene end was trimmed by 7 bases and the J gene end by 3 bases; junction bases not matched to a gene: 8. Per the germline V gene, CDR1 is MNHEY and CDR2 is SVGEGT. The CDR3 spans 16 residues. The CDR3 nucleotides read TGTGCCAGCACCGGACCGACTAGCGGGGACTACAATGAGCAGTTCTTC. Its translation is CASTGPTSGDYNEQFF.

In DNA form, the CDR3 reads TGTGCCAGCAGCAACTCAGCAGGGAACGGCATCTATGGCTACACCTTC. It codes for CASSNSAGNGIYGYTF. This chain links TRBV7-9 with TRBJ1-2; D perhaps matches TRBD1 (5 bases). The CDR3 contains 16 residues. V was trimmed by 5 bases and J by 4 bases, leaving 20 bases between them. The germline CDR1 and CDR2 sequences are SEHNR and FQNEAQ (reference sequence).

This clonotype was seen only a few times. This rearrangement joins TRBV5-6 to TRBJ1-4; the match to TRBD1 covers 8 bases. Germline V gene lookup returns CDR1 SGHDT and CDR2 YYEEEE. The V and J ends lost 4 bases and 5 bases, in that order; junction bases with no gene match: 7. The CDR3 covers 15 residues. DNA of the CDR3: TGTGCCAGCAGCCTCCGAGGACAGGGAAATGAAAAACTGTTTTTT. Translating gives CASSLRGQGNEKLFF.

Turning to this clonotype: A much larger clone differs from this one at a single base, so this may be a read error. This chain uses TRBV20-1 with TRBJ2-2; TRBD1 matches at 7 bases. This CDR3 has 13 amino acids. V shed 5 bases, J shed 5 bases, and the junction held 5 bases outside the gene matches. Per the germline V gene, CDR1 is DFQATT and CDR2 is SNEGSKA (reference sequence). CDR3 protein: CSAPGGPTGELFF. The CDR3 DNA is TGCAGTGCTCCAGGGGGACCTACCGGGGAGCTGTTTTTT.

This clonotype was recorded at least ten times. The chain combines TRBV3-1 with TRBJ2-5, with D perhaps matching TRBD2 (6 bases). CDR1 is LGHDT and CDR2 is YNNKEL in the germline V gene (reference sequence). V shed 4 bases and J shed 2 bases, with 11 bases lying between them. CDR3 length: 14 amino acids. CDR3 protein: CASSRLEGQETQYF. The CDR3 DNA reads TGTGCCAGCAGCCGACTAGAGGGACAAGAGACCCAGTACTTC.

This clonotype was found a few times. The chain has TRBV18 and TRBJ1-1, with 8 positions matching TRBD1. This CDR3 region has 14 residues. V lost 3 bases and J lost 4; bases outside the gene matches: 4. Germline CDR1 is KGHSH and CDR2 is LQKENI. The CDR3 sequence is CASSPNTGGTEAFF. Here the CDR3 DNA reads TGTGCCAGCTCACCCAACACAGGGGGCACTGAAGCTTTCTTT.

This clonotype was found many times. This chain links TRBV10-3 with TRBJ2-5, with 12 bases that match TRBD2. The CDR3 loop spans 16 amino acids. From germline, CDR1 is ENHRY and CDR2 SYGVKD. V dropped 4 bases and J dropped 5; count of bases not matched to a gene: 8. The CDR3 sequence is CAISADLAGGHETQYF. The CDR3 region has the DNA TGTGCCATCAGTGCTGATCTAGCGGGGGGGCACGAGACCCAGTACTTC.

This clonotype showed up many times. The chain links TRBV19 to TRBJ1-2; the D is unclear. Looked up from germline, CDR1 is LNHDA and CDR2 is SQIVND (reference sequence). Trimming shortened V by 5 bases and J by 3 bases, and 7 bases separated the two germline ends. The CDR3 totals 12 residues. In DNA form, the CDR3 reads TGTGCCAGTAGTCCGGAGGACTATGGCTACACCTTC. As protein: CASSPEDYGYTF.

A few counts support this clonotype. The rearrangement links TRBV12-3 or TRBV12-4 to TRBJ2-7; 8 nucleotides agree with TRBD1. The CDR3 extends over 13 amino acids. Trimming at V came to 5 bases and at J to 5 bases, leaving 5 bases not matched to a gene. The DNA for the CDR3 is TGTGCCAGCAGTCTACAGGGGGGCAACGAGCAGTACTTC. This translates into CASSLQGGNEQYF.

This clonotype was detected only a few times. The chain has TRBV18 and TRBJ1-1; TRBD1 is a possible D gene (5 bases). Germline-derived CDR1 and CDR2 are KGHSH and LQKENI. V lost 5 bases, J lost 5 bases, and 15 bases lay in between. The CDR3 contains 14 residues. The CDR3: CASSTQGSGTEAFF. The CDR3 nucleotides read TGTGCCAGCTCAACCCAGGGTTCGGGGACTGAAGCTTTCTTT.

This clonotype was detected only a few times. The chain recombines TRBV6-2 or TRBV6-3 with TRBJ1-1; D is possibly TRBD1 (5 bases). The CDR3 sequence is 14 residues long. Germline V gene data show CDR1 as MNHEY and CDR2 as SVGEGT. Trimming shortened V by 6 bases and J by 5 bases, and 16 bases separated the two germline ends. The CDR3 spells CASSHGGSKTEAFF. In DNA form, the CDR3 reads TGTGCCAGCAGCCACGGGGGGTCGAAGACTGAAGCTTTCTTT.

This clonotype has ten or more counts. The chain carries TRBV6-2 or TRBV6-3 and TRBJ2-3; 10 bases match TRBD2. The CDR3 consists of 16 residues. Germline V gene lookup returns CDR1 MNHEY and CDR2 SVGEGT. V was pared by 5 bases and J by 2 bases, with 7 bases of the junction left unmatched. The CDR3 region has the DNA TGTGCCAGCAGTCCCGGGACTAGCGTCGTCACAGATACGCAGTATTTT. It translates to CASSPGTSVVTDTQYF.

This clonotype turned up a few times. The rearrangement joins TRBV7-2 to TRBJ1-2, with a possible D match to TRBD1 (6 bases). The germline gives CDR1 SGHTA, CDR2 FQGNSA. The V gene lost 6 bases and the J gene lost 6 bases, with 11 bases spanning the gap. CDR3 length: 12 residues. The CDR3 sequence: CASSLQGHGYTF. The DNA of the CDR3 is TGTGCCAGCAGTCTGCAGGGGCATGGCTACACCTTC.

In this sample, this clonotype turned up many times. The CDR3 DNA sequence: TGTGCCAGCAGCCCCAAAGGAGTTAGCGGGGGGGCCTACGAGACCCAGTACTTC. Translated, it gives CASSPKGVSGGAYETQYF. The gene calls are TRBV11-2 and TRBJ2-5, with 11 positions matching TRBD2. With V trimmed by 5 bases and J by 5 bases, 16 bases remained unmatched. Germline CDR1 reads SGHAT; CDR2 reads FQNNGV. The CDR3 is 18 residues long.

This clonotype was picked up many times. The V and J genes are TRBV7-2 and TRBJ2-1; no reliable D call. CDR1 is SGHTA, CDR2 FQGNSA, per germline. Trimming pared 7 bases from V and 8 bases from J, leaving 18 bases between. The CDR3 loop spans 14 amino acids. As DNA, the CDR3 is TGTGCCAGCATCTCGGGCTTAGTGATGGATGAGCAGTTCTTC. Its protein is CASISGLVMDEQFF.